This TCR beta chain was sequenced in a study of blood T cell repertoires in COVID-19. Study overall: Acute-phase and convalescent COVID-19 samples originated in the United States, Italy and Spain. T cells, B-cell-depleted T cells, or PBMCs provided the cDNA or gDNA that served as material.

Original analysis: Amplifying reference gene primers gave estimates of nucleated cell counts. Profiling relied on immunoSEQ multiplex PCR, and the TCRdb table lists in-frame clones only, not all of them. V and J calls and clone size are given by that table; D and trimming were obtained from the DNA. The sample includes about 230,000 clones, approximately 81% seen only once; the top ten take more than 0.75%. The CDR3 spans 15 residues. Germline loops: CDR1 SGHDN, CDR2 FVKESK. V was shortened by 2 bases and J by 7 bases, with 17 bases between the two germline ends. This clone came up once. The rearrangement uses TRBV14 and TRBJ1-2; perhaps TRBD1 as D (5 bases). This TCR was sampled from a middle-aged man with acute or convalescent COVID-19. Material: peripheral blood. CDR3 residues: CASSQFPRTGVGYTF. As DNA, the CDR3 is TGTGCCAGCAGCCAATTCCCCCGCACGGGGGTTGGCTACACCTTC.